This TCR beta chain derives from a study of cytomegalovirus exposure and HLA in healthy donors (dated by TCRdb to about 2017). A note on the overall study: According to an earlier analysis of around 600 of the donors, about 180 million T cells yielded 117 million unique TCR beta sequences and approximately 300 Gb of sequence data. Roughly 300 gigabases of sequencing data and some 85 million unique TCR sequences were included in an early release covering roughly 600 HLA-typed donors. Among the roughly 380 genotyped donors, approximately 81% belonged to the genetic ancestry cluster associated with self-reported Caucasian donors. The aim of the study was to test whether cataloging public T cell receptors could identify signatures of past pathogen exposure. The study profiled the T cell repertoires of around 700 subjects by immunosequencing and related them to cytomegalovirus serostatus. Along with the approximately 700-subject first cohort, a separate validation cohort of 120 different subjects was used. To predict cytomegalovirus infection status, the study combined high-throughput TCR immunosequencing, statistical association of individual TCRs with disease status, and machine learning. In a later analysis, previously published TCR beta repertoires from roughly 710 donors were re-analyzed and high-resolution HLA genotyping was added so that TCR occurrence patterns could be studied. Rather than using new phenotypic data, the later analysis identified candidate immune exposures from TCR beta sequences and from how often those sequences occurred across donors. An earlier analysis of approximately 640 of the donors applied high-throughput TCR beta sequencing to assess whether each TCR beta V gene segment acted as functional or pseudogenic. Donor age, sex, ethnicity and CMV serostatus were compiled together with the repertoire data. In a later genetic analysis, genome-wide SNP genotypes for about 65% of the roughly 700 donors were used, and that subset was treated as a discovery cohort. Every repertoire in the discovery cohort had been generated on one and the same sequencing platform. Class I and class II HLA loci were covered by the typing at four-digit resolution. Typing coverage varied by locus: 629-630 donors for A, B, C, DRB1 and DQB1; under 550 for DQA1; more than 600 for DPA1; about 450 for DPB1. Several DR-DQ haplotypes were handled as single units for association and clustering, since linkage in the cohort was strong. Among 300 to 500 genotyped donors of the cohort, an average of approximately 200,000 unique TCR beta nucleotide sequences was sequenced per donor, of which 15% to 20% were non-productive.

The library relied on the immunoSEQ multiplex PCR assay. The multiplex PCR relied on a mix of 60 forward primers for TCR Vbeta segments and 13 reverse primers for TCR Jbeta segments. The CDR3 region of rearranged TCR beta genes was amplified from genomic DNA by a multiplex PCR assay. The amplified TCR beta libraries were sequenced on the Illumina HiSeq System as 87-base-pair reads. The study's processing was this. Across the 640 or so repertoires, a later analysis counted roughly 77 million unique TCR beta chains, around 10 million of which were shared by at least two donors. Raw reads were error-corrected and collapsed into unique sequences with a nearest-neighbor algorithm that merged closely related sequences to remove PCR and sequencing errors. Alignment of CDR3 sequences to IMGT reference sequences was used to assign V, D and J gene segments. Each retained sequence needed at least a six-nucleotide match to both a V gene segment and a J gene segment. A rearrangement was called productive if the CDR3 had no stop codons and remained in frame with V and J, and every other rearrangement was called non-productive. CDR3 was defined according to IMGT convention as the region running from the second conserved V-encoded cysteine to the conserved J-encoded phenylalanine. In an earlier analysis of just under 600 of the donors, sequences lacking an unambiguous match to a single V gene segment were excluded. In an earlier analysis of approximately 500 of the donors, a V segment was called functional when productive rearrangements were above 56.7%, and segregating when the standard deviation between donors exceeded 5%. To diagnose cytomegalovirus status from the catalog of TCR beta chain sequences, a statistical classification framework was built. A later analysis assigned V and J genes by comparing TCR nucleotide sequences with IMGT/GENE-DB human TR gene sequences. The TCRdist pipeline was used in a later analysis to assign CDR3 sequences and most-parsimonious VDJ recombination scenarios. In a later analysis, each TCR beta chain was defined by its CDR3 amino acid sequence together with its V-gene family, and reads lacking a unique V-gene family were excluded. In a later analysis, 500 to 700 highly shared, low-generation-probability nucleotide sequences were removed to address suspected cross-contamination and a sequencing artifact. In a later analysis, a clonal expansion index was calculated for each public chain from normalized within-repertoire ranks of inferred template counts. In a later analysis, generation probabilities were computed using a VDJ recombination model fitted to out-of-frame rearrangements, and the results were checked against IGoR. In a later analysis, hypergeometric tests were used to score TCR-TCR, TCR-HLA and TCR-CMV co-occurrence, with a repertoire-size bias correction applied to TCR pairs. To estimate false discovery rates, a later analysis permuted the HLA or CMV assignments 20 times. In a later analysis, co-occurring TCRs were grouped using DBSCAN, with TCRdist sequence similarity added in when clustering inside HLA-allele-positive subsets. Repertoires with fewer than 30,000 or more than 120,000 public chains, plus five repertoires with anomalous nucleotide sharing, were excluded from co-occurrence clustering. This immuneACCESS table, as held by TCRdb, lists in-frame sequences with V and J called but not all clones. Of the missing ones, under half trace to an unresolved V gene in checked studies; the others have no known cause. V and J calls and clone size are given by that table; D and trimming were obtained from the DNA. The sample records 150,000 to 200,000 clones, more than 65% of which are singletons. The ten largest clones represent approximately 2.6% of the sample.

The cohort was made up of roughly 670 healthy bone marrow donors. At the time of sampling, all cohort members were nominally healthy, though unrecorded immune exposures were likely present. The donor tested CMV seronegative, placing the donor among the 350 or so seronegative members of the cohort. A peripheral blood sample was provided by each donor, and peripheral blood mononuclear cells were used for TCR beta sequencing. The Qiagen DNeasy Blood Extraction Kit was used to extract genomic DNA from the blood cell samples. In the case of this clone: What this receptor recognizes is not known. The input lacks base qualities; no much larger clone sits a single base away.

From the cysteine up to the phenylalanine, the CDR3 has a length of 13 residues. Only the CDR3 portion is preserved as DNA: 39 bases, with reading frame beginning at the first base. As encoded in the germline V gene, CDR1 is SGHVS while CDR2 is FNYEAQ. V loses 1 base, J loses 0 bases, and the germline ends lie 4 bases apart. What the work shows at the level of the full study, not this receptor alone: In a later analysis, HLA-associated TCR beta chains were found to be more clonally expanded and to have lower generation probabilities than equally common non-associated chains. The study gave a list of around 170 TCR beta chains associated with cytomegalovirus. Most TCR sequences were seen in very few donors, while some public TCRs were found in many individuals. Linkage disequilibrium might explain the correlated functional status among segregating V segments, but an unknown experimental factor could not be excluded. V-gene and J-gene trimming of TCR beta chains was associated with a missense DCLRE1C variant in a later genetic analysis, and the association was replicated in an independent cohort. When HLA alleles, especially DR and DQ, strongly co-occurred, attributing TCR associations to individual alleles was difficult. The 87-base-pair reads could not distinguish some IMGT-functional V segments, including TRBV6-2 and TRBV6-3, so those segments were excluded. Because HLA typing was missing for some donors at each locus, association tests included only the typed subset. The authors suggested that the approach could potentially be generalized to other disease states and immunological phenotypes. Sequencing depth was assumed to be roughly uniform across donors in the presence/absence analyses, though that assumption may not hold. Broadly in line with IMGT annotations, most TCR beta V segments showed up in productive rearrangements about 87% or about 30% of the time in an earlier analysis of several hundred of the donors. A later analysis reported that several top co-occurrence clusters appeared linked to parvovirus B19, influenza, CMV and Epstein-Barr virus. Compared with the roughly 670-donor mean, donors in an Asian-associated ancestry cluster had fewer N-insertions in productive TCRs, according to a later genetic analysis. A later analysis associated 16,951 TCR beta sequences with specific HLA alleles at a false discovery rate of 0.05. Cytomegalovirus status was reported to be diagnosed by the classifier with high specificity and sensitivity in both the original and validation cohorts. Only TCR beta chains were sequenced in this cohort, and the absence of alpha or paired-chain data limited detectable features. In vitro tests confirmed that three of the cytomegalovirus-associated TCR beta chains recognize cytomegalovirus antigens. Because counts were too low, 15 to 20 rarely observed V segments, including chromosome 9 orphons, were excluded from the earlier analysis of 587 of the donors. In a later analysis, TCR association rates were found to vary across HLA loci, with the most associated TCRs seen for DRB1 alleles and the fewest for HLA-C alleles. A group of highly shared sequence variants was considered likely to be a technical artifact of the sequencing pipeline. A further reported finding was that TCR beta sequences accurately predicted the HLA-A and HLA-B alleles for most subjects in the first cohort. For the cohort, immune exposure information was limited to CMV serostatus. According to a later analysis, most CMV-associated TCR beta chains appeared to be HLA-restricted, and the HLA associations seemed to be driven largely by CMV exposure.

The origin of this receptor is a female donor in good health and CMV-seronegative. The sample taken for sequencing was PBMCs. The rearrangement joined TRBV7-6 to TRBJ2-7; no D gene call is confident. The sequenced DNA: TGTGCCAGCAGCTTAGGCGTCTCCTACGAGCAGTACTTC. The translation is CASSLGVSYEQYF.